The text below deals with one T cell receptor (beta chain). Its antigen is as yet unknown. The source of the sample is a study of cytomegalovirus exposure and HLA in healthy donors. Study details: Earlier work reported 117 million unique TCR beta sequences from about 200 million T cells. Points from the study as a whole: Only CMV serostatus was available as immune exposure information. A further, later analysis showed that HLA-associated TCR beta chains (compared with equally common others) were more clonally expanded.

60 Vbeta and 13 Jbeta primers were used in PCR. Generated by immunoSEQ multiplex PCR, the TCRdb table keeps only in-frame clones and is missing some. Counted here are about 120,000 clones, just under 75% occurring once; the ten biggest clones make up more than 2%. Trimming stripped 6 bases from V and 4 bases from J, with 15 bases between. There are 14 residues in the CDR3. The germline V gene encodes CDR1 SNHLY and CDR2 FYNNEI. This TCR was sampled from a human donor in good health. The rearrangement uses TRBV2 and TRBJ1-2; perhaps TRBD1 as D (6 bases). Sequencing was carried out using PBMCs. The CDR3 DNA sequence: TGTGCCAGCAGCGCAAAACAGGGCAGCTATGGCTACACCTTC. Encoded protein: CASSAKQGSYGYTF.